The 9 T cell receptor beta chains listed next were all sequenced from one sample in a study of T cell changes during pregnancy in multiple sclerosis. TCRdb's table, derived via immunoSEQ multiplex PCR, lists solely in-frame clones and lacks some. Seen here are around 69,000 clones, roughly 93% observed once, and the top ten hold more than 1.2%. Material: peripheral blood, obtained in the third trimester of pregnancy. These receptors were taken from a female donor with multiple sclerosis, enrolled in a pregnancy study.

The CDR3 here is CATSGRQYTEAFF. The CDR3 bases are TGTGCCACCAGCGGCCGACAGTACACTGAAGCTTTCTTT. The rearrangement uses TRBV15 and TRBJ1-1, with a possible D match to TRBD1 (5 bases). In germline, CDR1 is LNHNV, CDR2 YYDKDF (reference sequence). Trimming took 5 bases from V and 3 from J, leaving 10 bases between them. There are 13 residues in the CDR3.

The J gene is TRBJ2-5, the V gene TRBV7-3; weak D call: TRBD2 (5 bases). The germline CDR1 and CDR2 sequences are SGHTA and FQGTGA. V was cut by 8 bases and J by 1 base, with 11 bases left in between. This CDR3 contains 13 residues. CDR3 region: CASGRGSQETQYF. The CDR3 DNA sequence: TGTGCCAGCGGCAGAGGGTCCCAAGAGACCCAGTACTTC.

The V gene is TRBV7-9, the J gene TRBJ2-3, with D unresolved. V was shortened by 3 bases and J by 6 bases, with 10 bases between the two germline ends. CDR3 size: 13 residues. The germline V gene encodes CDR1 SEHNR and CDR2 FQNEAQ (reference sequence). CDR3 sequence (DNA): TGTGCCAGCAGCTTTAACCCAGTGGATACGCAGTATTTT. The encoded protein is CASSFNPVDTQYF. The full variable domain, its missing parts supplied by reference TRBV7-9 and TRBJ2-3, is DTGVSQNPRHKITKRGQNVTFRCDPISEHNRLYWYRQTLGQGPEFLTYFQNEAQLEKSRLLSDRFSAERPKGSFSTLEIQRTEQGDSAMYLCASSFNPVDTQYFGPGTRLTVL.

This clone came up a few times. The J gene is TRBJ1-2, the V gene TRBV19; D perhaps matches TRBD1 (5 bases). V lost 3 bases, J lost 8 bases, and 13 bases lay in between. The CDR3 runs 13 residues. The germline V gene encodes CDR1 LNHDA and CDR2 SQIVND (reference sequence). The CDR3 bases are TGTGCCAGTAGTATGAACCCAGGGCTGGGCTACACCTTC. As protein: CASSMNPGLGYTF.

This clone appeared a single time. The chain has TRBV7-9 and TRBJ1-5; a possible D gene is TRBD1 (5 bases). Trimming removed 5 bases at V and 4 bases at J, with 9 bases between. The germline V gene has CDR1 SEHNR and CDR2 FQNEAQ (reference sequence). The CDR3 length is 13 residues. The DNA for the CDR3 is TGTGCCAGCAGCAAGAACAGGAATCAGCCCCAGCATTTT. It is translated as CASSKNRNQPQHF.

The chain couples TRBV28 to TRBJ1-5; TRBD1 matches at 7 bases. The CDR3 sequence is 16 residues long. V trimming: 6 bases; J trimming: 7 bases; junction bases outside the gene matches: 15. The germline V gene has CDR1 MDHEN and CDR2 SYDVKM. The CDR3 is CASRDFRQGGGQPQHF. The CDR3 DNA is TGTGCCAGCAGGGACTTCCGACAGGGTGGAGGGCAGCCCCAGCATTTT.

This chain's CDR3 is CATGQRAYNEQFF. For the CDR3, the DNA is TGTGCCACGGGACAGCGTGCCTACAATGAGCAGTTCTTC. The chain couples TRBV6-1 to TRBJ2-1; TRBD1 agrees at 7 bases. The CDR3 is 13 amino acids. Germline V gene sequence: CDR1 MNHNS, CDR2 SASEGT. With V trimmed by 10 bases and J by 2 bases, 5 bases remained unmatched.

This chain uses TRBV5-1 with TRBJ2-3; D call uncertain. The CDR3 sequence is 14 residues long. Trimming stripped 0 bases from V and 6 bases from J, with 11 bases between. Germline-derived CDR1 and CDR2 are SGHRS and YFSETQ. The CDR3 spells CASSLGPMEDTQYF. In DNA form, the CDR3 reads TGCGCCAGCAGCTTGGGTCCGATGGAGGATACGCAGTATTTT.

The chain employs TRBV19 and TRBJ1-5; the D is unclear. In germline, CDR1 is LNHDA, CDR2 SQIVND (reference sequence). With 3 bases removed from V and 2 bases from J, the gap between germline ends came to 5 bases. The CDR3 consists of 13 residues. CDR3 nucleotides: TGTGCCAGTAGTATTCGAGGCAATCAGCCCCAGCATTTT. As protein: CASSIRGNQPQHF.